Following are 17 T cell receptor beta chains from one sample sequenced in a study of T cell clonotyping in hematopoietic cell transplantation (dated by TCRdb to the early 2020s). Library preparation was by the immunoSEQ multiplex PCR assay. Drawn from immuneACCESS, this table holds only the in-frame rearrangements with V and J called that TCRdb kept. Clones are partly lost; checked studies trace under half to an unresolved V gene and leave the rest unexplained. This sample comprises approximately 30,000 clones, roughly 84% of them detected only once. The ten largest clones represent less than 2% of the sample. Sample time point, as interpreted from the label and publication: recipient sample about 28 days before transplant, after cytoreduction. The sample in question was peripheral blood mononuclear cells, obtained before stem cell transplant. Receptor source: a middle-aged man with acute myeloid leukemia. Some clones in this sample may be carry-over from other donors' samples.

This chain connects TRBV28 to TRBJ2-7; TRBD2 might be the D (5 bases). V dropped 8 bases and J dropped 0 bases, with 14 bases sitting between them. The CDR3 is made up of 14 amino acids. Germline V gene sequence: CDR1 MDHEN, CDR2 SYDVKM. The CDR3 loop is CASRVWGDSYEQYF. In DNA, the CDR3 is TGTGCCAGCCGGGTCTGGGGAGACTCCTACGAGCAGTACTTC.

The V gene is TRBV5-5, the J gene TRBJ2-1; 7 bases line up with TRBD1. This CDR3 is built from 17 residues. With V trimmed by 0 bases and J by 6 bases, 12 bases remained unmatched. CDR1 is SGHKS, CDR2 YYEKEE, per germline (reference sequence). CDR3 sequence reads: CASSLARRSGGSNEQFF. CDR3 bases: TGTGCCAGCAGCTTGGCACGGAGGTCAGGGGGATCCAATGAGCAGTTCTTC.

This clone has only one observation. The V gene is TRBV6-1, the J gene TRBJ2-3; possible D gene TRBD2, 6 bases. The ends were cut back, 2 bases at V and 14 bases at J, with 17 bases in the middle. Germline CDR1 reads MNHNS; CDR2 reads SASEGT. This CDR3 spans 13 amino acids. CDR3 nucleotide sequence: TGTGCCAGCAGTGAAACATCGCGGGGTGTAGGGTATTTT. Translation: CASSETSRGVGYF.

The CDR3: CASSPPTGSYEQYF. CDR3 nucleotides: TGTGCCAGCAGCCCACCGACAGGTTCCTACGAGCAGTACTTC. V usage is TRBV6-1 and J usage is TRBJ2-7; tentatively, D is TRBD1 (6 bases). CDR1 MNHNS and CDR2 SASEGT come from the germline V gene. This CDR3 contains 14 residues. V lost 6 bases and J lost 1, with 13 bases in between.

This clone was found a few times. V gene TRBV6-4 combines with J gene TRBJ2-5; TRBD2 might be the D (5 bases). CDR1 and CDR2 from the germline V gene are MRHNA and SNTAGT. Trimming removed 6 bases at V and 5 bases at J, with 13 bases between. CDR3 length equals 13 residues. DNA of the CDR3: TGTGCCAGCAGGTTCGAGGGTTTCGAGACCCAGTACTTC. It translates to CASRFEGFETQYF.

This chain uses TRBV2 with TRBJ1-5; D call uncertain. There are 14 residues in the CDR3. In germline, CDR1 is SNHLY, CDR2 FYNNEI. Trimming took off 4 bases at V and 2 bases at J, with 9 bases between the two ends. The CDR3 protein is CASSGSGGNQPQHF. CDR3 DNA sequence: TGTGCCAGCAGTGGTTCGGGAGGCAATCAGCCCCAGCATTTT.

This chain connects TRBV30 to TRBJ1-3; no firm D call. This CDR3 has 16 residues. Between the trimmed V and J ends, which lost 0 bases and 0 bases, there was a span of 12 bases. Looked up from germline, CDR1 is GTSNPN and CDR2 is SVGIG (reference sequence). CDR3 loop: CAWSVGLLNSGNTIYF. The CDR3 nucleotides read TGTGCCTGGAGTGTAGGCCTGCTCAACTCTGGAAACACCATATATTTT.

The chain links TRBV19 to TRBJ1-1; 7 positions match TRBD1. The CDR3 totals 12 residues. V shed 4 bases, J shed 8 bases, and the junction held 4 bases outside the gene matches. CDR1 LNHDA and CDR2 SQIVND come from the germline V gene (reference sequence). For the CDR3, the DNA is TGTGCCAGTAGTACAGGGGGACGAGAAGCTTTCTTT. This translates into CASSTGGREAFF.

This rearrangement joins TRBV2 to TRBJ1-2; the D gene is possibly TRBD1 (5 bases). Germline values: CDR1 SNHLY, CDR2 FYNNEI. Trimming cost V 7 bases and J 2 bases, with 17 bases left between them. CDR3 length: 15 residues. The CDR3 region is CASTEYWGANYGYTF. The CDR3 DNA is TGTGCCAGCACCGAATACTGGGGCGCCAACTATGGCTACACCTTC.

The chain couples TRBV6-5 to TRBJ2-7; perhaps TRBD2 as D (5 bases). V was pared by 0 bases and J by 5 bases, with 14 bases between. The germline V gene encodes CDR1 MNHEY and CDR2 SVGAGI. This CDR3 is built from 15 residues. Here the CDR3 reads CASSYSASPGNEQYF. CDR3 nucleotide sequence: TGTGCCAGCAGTTACTCGGCCAGTCCCGGGAACGAGCAGTACTTC.

This clone was picked up one time. This chain connects TRBV6-1 to TRBJ2-1; 12 nucleotides match TRBD2. V was clipped by 6 bases and J by 4 bases; unmatched bases: 4. The germline V gene encodes CDR1 MNHNS and CDR2 SASEGT. This CDR3 region has 15 residues. The CDR3 spells CASRLLAGGYNEQFF. For the CDR3, the DNA is TGTGCCAGCAGACTACTAGCGGGGGGATACAATGAGCAGTTCTTC.

V usage is TRBV7-8 and J usage is TRBJ2-7; TRBD2 agrees at 7 bases. Per germline, CDR1 SGHVS and CDR2 FQNEAQ. The CDR3 has 16 residues. J was trimmed by 0 bases and V by 5 bases; bases with no gene match: 10. The CDR3 coding sequence is TGTGCCAGCAGCCCCGGGCTAGCGGCTAGCTCCTACGAGCAGTACTTC. It is translated as CASSPGLAASSYEQYF.

The rearrangement links TRBV7-9 to TRBJ1-2, with D unclear. V lost 4 bases, J lost 2 bases, and 14 bases lay in between. The length of the CDR3 is 15 residues. Germline CDR1 and CDR2: SEHNR and FQNEAQ (reference sequence). CDR3 sequence reads: CASSSNPAANYGYTF. The CDR3 DNA sequence: TGTGCCAGCAGCTCAAACCCCGCAGCGAACTATGGCTACACCTTC. The complete variable domain, with remaining parts taken from reference TRBV7-9 and TRBJ1-2, reads DTGVSQNPRHKITKRGQNVTFRCDPISEHNRLYWYRQTLGQGPEFLTYFQNEAQLEKSRLLSDRFSAERPKGSFSTLEIQRTEQGDSAMYLCASSSNPAANYGYTFGSGTRLTVV.

The chain joins TRBV30 to TRBJ1-4; a possible D gene is TRBD1 (6 bases). CDR1 and CDR2 (germline): GTSNPN, SVGIG (reference sequence). The CDR3 contains 13 residues. V was trimmed by 0 bases and J by 9 bases, leaving 11 bases between them. CDR3 protein: CAWSVQGPKKLFF. The CDR3 bases are TGTGCCTGGAGTGTACAGGGTCCCAAAAAACTGTTTTTT.

In its sample, this clone was seen a few times. V usage is TRBV7-6 and J usage is TRBJ2-7; maybe TRBD1 (6 bases). Germline CDR1 is SGHVS and CDR2 is FNYEAQ. The CDR3 totals 14 residues. V lost 4 bases and J lost 3, with 13 bases in between. CDR3 loop: CASSSDIGGYEQYF. Written as DNA, the CDR3 is TGTGCCAGCAGCTCAGACATAGGGGGCTACGAGCAGTACTTC.

The rearrangement uses TRBV27 and TRBJ2-1; 7 nucleotides align to TRBD2. With 5 bases clipped from V and 4 bases from J, the junction kept 11 bases outside the gene matches. The CDR3 runs 16 residues. Per the germline V gene, CDR1 is MNHEY and CDR2 is SMNVEV (reference sequence). CDR3 loop: CASSPRRETPYNEQFF. The CDR3 nucleotides read TGTGCCAGCAGTCCCCGGCGGGAGACCCCTTACAATGAGCAGTTCTTC.

This clone was seen only once. The V and J genes are TRBV7-8 and TRBJ1-3; possible D gene TRBD1, 6 bases. Germline V gene sequence: CDR1 SGHVS, CDR2 FQNEAQ. This CDR3 has 17 residues. Between the trimmed V and J ends, which lost 4 bases and 0 bases, there was a span of 16 bases. The CDR3 DNA reads as TGTGCCAGCAGCTCGACCATTGGGACAACCTCTGGAAACACCATATATTTT. Translated, it gives CASSSTIGTTSGNTIYF.